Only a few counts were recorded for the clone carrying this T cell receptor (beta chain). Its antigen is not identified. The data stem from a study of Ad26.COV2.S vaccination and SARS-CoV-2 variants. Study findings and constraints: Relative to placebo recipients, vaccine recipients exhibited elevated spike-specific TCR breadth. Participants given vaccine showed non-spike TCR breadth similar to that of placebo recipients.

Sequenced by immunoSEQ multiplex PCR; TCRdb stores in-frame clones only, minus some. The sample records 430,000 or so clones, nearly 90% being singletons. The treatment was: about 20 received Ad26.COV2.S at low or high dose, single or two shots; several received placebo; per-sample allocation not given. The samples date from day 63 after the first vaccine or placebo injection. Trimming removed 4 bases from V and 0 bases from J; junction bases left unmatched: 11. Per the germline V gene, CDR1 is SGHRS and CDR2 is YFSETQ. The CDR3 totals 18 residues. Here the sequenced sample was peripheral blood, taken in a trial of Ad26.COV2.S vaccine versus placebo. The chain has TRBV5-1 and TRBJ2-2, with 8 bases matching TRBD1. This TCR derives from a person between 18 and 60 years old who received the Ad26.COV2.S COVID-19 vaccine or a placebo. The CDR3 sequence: CASSRSPKQGANTGELFF. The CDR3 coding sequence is TGCGCCAGCAGCCGAAGCCCCAAACAGGGGGCGAACACCGGGGAGCTGTTTTTT.